This T cell receptor beta chain derives from a study of blood T cell repertoires in COVID-19. The CDR3 length is 19 residues. V was shortened by 0 bases and J by 3 bases, with 22 bases between the two germline ends. The germline V gene has CDR1 SGDLS and CDR2 YYNGEE. Individuals aged roughly 18 to 95 years were recruited from 20 to 25 US areas. A COVID-19 case was met by exposed participants within 2 weeks before study entry. Measured with immunoSEQ multiplex PCR; TCRdb has only the in-frame clones, and not every one. Among some 400,000 clones, roughly 92% were seen once, and the ten largest hold over 0.7%.

The chain combines TRBV9 with TRBJ1-3; weak D call: TRBD1 (6 bases). The material sequenced was PBMCs or T cells enriched from blood (not recorded which). This sequence originates from a woman aged 40 to 50 who had been exposed to COVID-19. CDR3 bases: TGTGCCAGCAGCGTAGGGGCAGGGGATTTTATTCGGGGTGGAAACACCATATATTTT. Protein sequence: CASSVGAGDFIRGGNTIYF. The whole variable domain, remainder taken from reference TRBV9 and TRBJ1-3, is DSGVTQTPKHLITATGQRVTLRCSPRSGDLSVYWYQQSLDQGLQFLIQYYNGEERAKGNILERFSAQQFPDLHSELNLSSLELGDSALYFCASSVGAGDFIRGGNTIYFGEGSWLTVV.